Following are 30 T cell receptor beta chains from one sample sequenced in a study of post-analysis software for immune sequencing data. Findings and caveats of the study: With TRBV5-6, TRBV5-1 and TRBV20-1 included, about five TRBV segments were more frequent in patients than in controls.

cDNA libraries for TCR beta contained unique molecular identifiers. TCRdb re-called the PCR reads through MiXCR, storing one row per CDR3 protein. The sample contains 740,000 or so distinct CDR3 sequences, roughly 58% of which appear only once. These receptors' antigens are unknown. The material sequenced was blood. Receptors originate from a girl between 5 and 17 years old with multiple sclerosis.

This clonotype was found a few times. The chain recombines TRBV10-3 with TRBJ2-3; unclear D gene. V lost 5 bases to trimming and J lost 6 bases, with 6 bases between them. Looked up from germline, CDR1 is ENHRY and CDR2 is SYGVKD. This CDR3 is 11 amino acids long. CDR3: CAISQGDTQYF. Here the CDR3 DNA reads TGTGCCATCAGTCAAGGGGATACGCAGTATTTT.

This chain joins TRBV18 and TRBJ2-7; the D gene is possibly TRBD1 (6 bases). The germline V gene encodes CDR1 KGHSH and CDR2 LQKENI. The ends were cut back, 2 bases at V and 1 base at J, with 15 bases in the middle. This CDR3 contains 16 residues. The CDR3 reads CASSPFVGHGSYEQYF. In DNA form, the CDR3 reads TGTGCCAGCTCACCATTCGTGGGACACGGGTCCTACGAGCAGTACTTC. The variable domain in full, completed from reference TRBV18 and TRBJ2-7, reads NAGVMQNPRHLVRRRGQEARLRCSPMKGHSHVYWYRQLPEEGLKFMVYLQKENIIDESGMPKERFSAEFPKEGPSILRIQQVVRGDSAAYFCASSPFVGHGSYEQYFGPGTRLTVT.

This rearrangement joins TRBV7-2 to TRBJ1-2; the match to TRBD1 covers 9 bases. This CDR3 region has 15 residues. Germline CDR1 and CDR2: SGHTA and FQGNSA. V shed 0 bases and J 4 bases; nucleotides not matched to a gene: 3. The DNA for the CDR3 is TGTGCCAGCAGCTTAGCGGGACAGGGACCCTATGGCTACACCTTC. Protein product: CASSLAGQGPYGYTF.

This clonotype was seen only a few times. The rearrangement links TRBV6-5 to TRBJ2-7; 7 positions match TRBD1. This CDR3 is 15 amino acids long. V gave up 2 bases and J gave up 4 bases; unmatched junction bases: 8. The germline V gene encodes CDR1 MNHEY and CDR2 SVGAGI. CDR3: CASSYLKTGVYEQYF. Written as DNA, the CDR3 is TGTGCCAGCAGTTACCTAAAAACAGGGGTTTACGAGCAGTACTTC.

The chain uses TRBV5-1 and TRBJ2-3; TRBD2 agrees at 7 bases. The CDR3 contains 15 residues. The V gene's germline CDR1 is SGHRS and CDR2 YFSETQ. Trimming removed 0 bases from V and 8 bases from J; junction bases left unmatched: 9. CDR3 sequence reads: CASSLASGTVGTQYF. CDR3 sequence (DNA): TGCGCCAGCAGCTTGGCCAGCGGGACGGTTGGTACGCAGTATTTT.

There are a few counts of this clonotype. The chain carries TRBV5-1 and TRBJ2-7; D is ambiguous. From germline, CDR1 is SGHRS and CDR2 YFSETQ. The CDR3 length is 14 residues. The germline V and J ends were trimmed by 5 bases and 0 bases, with 12 bases remaining between them. Here the CDR3 reads CASSWDVSSYEQYF. The CDR3 coding sequence is TGCGCCAGCAGTTGGGATGTTAGCTCCTACGAGCAGTACTTC.

J is TRBJ2-7 and V is TRBV5-1; D gene ambiguous. Germline lookup yields CDR1 SGHRS and CDR2 YFSETQ. This CDR3 has 14 residues. V dropped 0 bases and J dropped 2 bases, with 9 bases sitting between them. The CDR3 spells CASSLVPHTYEQYF. DNA for the CDR3: TGCGCCAGCAGCTTGGTACCGCATACCTACGAGCAGTACTTC.

The chain combines TRBV2 with TRBJ2-5; either TRBD1 or TRBD2 may supply D (5 bases each). Germline CDR1 and CDR2: SNHLY and FYNNEI. V lost 8 bases and J lost 11, with 21 bases in between. This CDR3 contains 13 residues. Here the CDR3 DNA reads TGTGCCAGCGACGGGGCAGGAGGTGGTGAGCAGTACTTC. Amino acids: CASDGAGGGEQYF. The variable domain in full, completed from reference TRBV2 and TRBJ2-5, reads EPEVTQTPSHQVTQMGQEVILRCVPISNHLYFYWYRQILGQKVEFLVSFYNNEISEKSEIFDDQFSVERPDGSNFTLKIRSTKLEDSAMYFCASDGAGGGEQYFGPGTRLLVL.

This clonotype was seen a handful of times. The genes are TRBV7-8 and TRBJ2-4; 9 positions agree with TRBD1. This CDR3 region has 17 residues. CDR1 and CDR2 from the germline V gene are SGHVS and FQNEAQ. The J segment lost 3 bases and the V segment lost 4 bases, leaving 10 bases of the junction unmatched. The DNA of the CDR3 is TGTGCCAGCAGCTCGCTTACAGGGGGCTCGGTCAAAAACATTCAGTACTTC. Amino acids: CASSSLTGGSVKNIQYF.

The V gene is TRBV12-3 or TRBV12-4, the J gene TRBJ2-1; D might be TRBD1 (6 bases). Deletions cut 6 bases from V and 7 bases from J, with 16 bases between. The CDR3 contains 14 residues. The CDR3: CASSRGRRLNEQFF. Here the CDR3 DNA reads TGTGCCAGCAGCAGGGGAAGAAGACTGAATGAGCAGTTCTTC.

This clonotype has ten or more counts. The rearrangement uses TRBV29-1 and TRBJ2-5; 7 bases fit TRBD1. The DNA end is a closer match to TRBJ2-7, so the J assignment may be wrong. This CDR3 contains 14 residues. Germline CDR1 and CDR2: SQVTM and ANQGSEA. The CDR3 sequence is CSAIQGGAAGEQYF. The CDR3 DNA follows: TGCAGCGCTATCCAAGGGGGCGCCGCGGGCGAGCAGTACTTC.

CDR3 in DNA: TGTGCCAGCAGTTTACGGACAGACTACGAGCAGTACTTC. Its translation is CASSLRTDYEQYF. The chain employs TRBV27 and TRBJ2-4; D is perhaps TRBD1 (6 bases). The DNA matches TRBJ2-7 better at its end, which makes the J call doubtful. This CDR3 contains 13 residues. CDR1 is MNHEY, CDR2 SMNVEV, per germline (reference sequence).

This clonotype has a handful of counts. The gene calls are TRBV6-5 and TRBJ2-1; 11 bases fit TRBD1. Germline values: CDR1 MNHEY, CDR2 SVGAGI. The trim removed 2 bases at V and 6 bases at J, leaving 6 bases unmatched. This CDR3 is built from 16 residues. The DNA of the CDR3 is TGTGCCAGCAGTTACGCCTGGGACAGGGGGGCCAATGAGCAGTTCTTC. Translated, it gives CASSYAWDRGANEQFF.

The chain employs TRBV12-5 and TRBJ2-1; 9 bases are shared with TRBD2. J gave up 8 bases and V 1 base, and 0 bases lay outside the gene matches. Germline assignment: CDR1 LGHNT and CDR2 FRNRAP. The CDR3 is 13 residues long. The CDR3 loop is CASGLGLADEQFF. The CDR3 region has the DNA TGTGCTAGTGGTTTGGGACTAGCGGATGAGCAGTTCTTC.

The chain employs TRBV12-3 or TRBV12-4 and TRBJ1-4; D call uncertain. The CDR3 runs 11 residues. The germline V and J ends were trimmed by 6 bases and 8 bases, with 7 bases remaining between them. The CDR3 region has the DNA TGTGCCAGCAGGACGGGGGAAAAACTGTTTTTT. Its translation: CASRTGEKLFF.

J is TRBJ2-7 and V is TRBV20-1, with 10 bases lining up with TRBD2. There are 16 residues in the CDR3. Germline V gene data show CDR1 as DFQATT and CDR2 as SNEGSKA (reference sequence). The V gene end was trimmed by 5 bases and the J gene end by 5 bases; junction bases not matched to a gene: 15. DNA of the CDR3: TGCAGTGCTCCCCCGCTAGCGGGAGATTTCGGGGACGAGCAGTACTTC. Protein: CSAPPLAGDFGDEQYF.

This clonotype showed up just a few times. The chain combines TRBV10-3 with TRBJ2-1, with 8 bases aligning to TRBD1. The J call may be mistaken, given a closer DNA end match to TRBJ2-7. The germline V gene encodes CDR1 ENHRY and CDR2 SYGVKD. This CDR3 has 12 residues. DNA for the CDR3: TGTGCCGCTAACAGGGGGACGGGAGAGCAGTACTTC. Translating it yields CAANRGTGEQYF.

The gene calls are TRBV29-1 and TRBJ2-3, with TRBD2 matching over 7 bases. V was pared by 7 bases and J by 4 bases, with 11 bases of the junction left unmatched. The CDR3 loop spans 14 amino acids. Per germline, CDR1 SQVTM and CDR2 ANQGSEA. CDR3 residues: CSAKGAGDADTQYF. Written as DNA, the CDR3 is TGCAGCGCCAAAGGGGCGGGGGACGCAGATACGCAGTATTTT.

This chain joins TRBV25-1 and TRBJ2-1; TRBD2 matches at 14 bases. This CDR3 is built from 17 residues. V lost 3 bases and J lost 9; bases outside the gene matches: 10. Germline assignment: CDR1 MGHDK and CDR2 SYGVNS. CDR3 sequence: CASSELPGTSGGGEQFF. The CDR3 DNA follows: TGTGCCAGCAGTGAGCTTCCAGGGACTAGCGGGGGAGGTGAGCAGTTCTTC.

The V and J genes are TRBV20-1 and TRBJ2-3; D possibly corresponds to TRBD2 (6 bases). The length of the CDR3 is 16 residues. The germline V gene has CDR1 DFQATT and CDR2 SNEGSKA (reference sequence). V gave up 3 bases and J gave up 5 bases, with 21 bases separating them. CDR3 nucleotide sequence: TGCAGTGCTAGGATCCCTTCGGCGGGGTTTAAAGATACGCAGTATTTT. This translates into CSARIPSAGFKDTQYF.

V gene TRBV2 combines with J gene TRBJ2-1; D possibly uses TRBD1 or TRBD2 (5 bases each). With 6 bases removed from V and 10 bases from J, the gap between germline ends came to 16 bases. This CDR3 has 13 residues. Germline V gives CDR1 SNHLY, CDR2 FYNNEI. CDR3 loop: CASSPLLGTEQFF. The DNA of the CDR3 is TGTGCCAGCAGCCCCTTGTTGGGGACGGAGCAGTTCTTC.

This chain uses TRBV7-9 with TRBJ2-7; D possibly matches TRBD1 or TRBD2 (5 bases each). The CDR3 extends over 16 amino acids. Trimming removed 1 base at V and 1 base at J, with 14 bases between. The germline V gene has CDR1 SEHNR and CDR2 FQNEAQ (reference sequence). This CDR3 reads CASSLGPGTISYEQYF. The CDR3 bases are TGTGCCAGCAGCTTAGGTCCAGGGACGATTTCCTACGAGCAGTACTTC. Looking up the rest from reference TRBV7-9 and TRBJ2-7 gives the full variable domain: DTGVSQNPRHKITKRGQNVTFRCDPISEHNRLYWYRQTLGQGPEFLTYFQNEAQLEKSRLLSDRFSAERPKGSFSTLEIQRTEQGDSAMYLCASSLGPGTISYEQYFGPGTRLTVT.

The rearrangement joins TRBV20-1 to TRBJ2-1; the D gene is possibly TRBD2 (6 bases). The CDR3 loop spans 12 amino acids. With 4 bases removed from V and 10 bases from J, the gap between germline ends came to 14 bases. Germline lookup yields CDR1 DFQATT and CDR2 SNEGSKA (reference sequence). In DNA, the CDR3 is TGCAGTGCTATCCTTACTAGCCGGGAGCAGTTCTTC. This codes for CSAILTSREQFF.

This clonotype was observed a few times. The V gene is TRBV6-5, the J gene TRBJ2-6, with D possibly TRBD1 on 6 matching bases. The V gene's germline CDR1 is MNHEY and CDR2 SVGAGI. The CDR3 totals 16 residues. Trimming stripped 4 bases from V and 0 bases from J, with 10 bases between. The chain's CDR3 is CASSLTGNSGANVLTF. The DNA for the CDR3 is TGTGCCAGCAGTTTAACAGGGAACTCTGGGGCCAACGTCCTGACTTTC.

This chain uses TRBV7-3 with TRBJ2-1, with no clear D. The germline V and J ends were trimmed by 3 bases and 12 bases, with 18 bases remaining between them. Germline V lookup: CDR1 SGHTA, CDR2 FQGTGA. CDR3 length: 14 amino acids. The CDR3 sequence is CASSFGPGASGQFF. The CDR3 nucleotides read TGTGCCAGCAGCTTCGGACCTGGAGCTAGTGGGCAGTTCTTC.

The chain is built from TRBV28 and TRBJ2-5, with 7 bases fitting TRBD1. The J call is in doubt because the DNA end fits TRBJ2-7 better. In germline, CDR1 is MDHEN, CDR2 SYDVKM. This CDR3 contains 15 residues. CDR3 nucleotide sequence: TGTGCCAGCAGTTTGCCAGGGGGAAAGGCCTACGAGCAGTACTTC. It specifies CASSLPGGKAYEQYF.

The rearrangement joins TRBV5-1 to TRBJ2-6; 8 nucleotides agree with TRBD1. Germline CDR1 SGHRS, CDR2 YFSETQ. This CDR3 has 18 amino acids. The junction had 5 bases not matched to a gene; V was cut back by 0 bases and J by 0 bases. CDR3: CASSLGRQGTSGANVLTF. CDR3 DNA: TGCGCCAGCAGCTTGGGGAGACAGGGGACCTCTGGGGCCAACGTCCTGACTTTC.

The rearrangement uses TRBV12-3 or TRBV12-4 and TRBJ1-5; a weak D match, TRBD1 (5 bases). The CDR3 covers 14 residues. The germline V and J ends were trimmed by 2 bases and 5 bases, with 10 bases remaining between them. The CDR3 nucleotides are TGTGCCAGCAGTTTAAACCCCAGGGATCAGCCCCAGCATTTT. This sequence encodes CASSLNPRDQPQHF.

The chain is built from TRBV28 and TRBJ1-2; no clear D. The CDR3 contains 14 residues. Between the trimmed V and J ends, which lost 5 bases and 3 bases, there was a span of 13 bases. Germline CDR1 MDHEN, CDR2 SYDVKM. CDR3 sequence reads: CASSIRTGDYGYTF. The CDR3, as DNA: TGTGCCAGCAGTATACGTACTGGGGACTATGGCTACACCTTC.

This clonotype was observed a few times. This sequence joins TRBV10-3 and TRBJ2-7; 9 nucleotides line up with TRBD2. The V and J ends lost 5 bases and 2 bases, in that order; junction bases with no gene match: 4. The V gene's germline CDR1 is ENHRY and CDR2 SYGVKD. The CDR3 contains 14 residues. CDR3 DNA: TGTGCCATCAGTCCCGGGACTAGCACCTACGAGCAGTACTTC. It encodes CAISPGTSTYEQYF.